This TCR beta chain derives from a study of Ad26.COV2.S vaccination and SARS-CoV-2 variants (dated by TCRdb to 2020 to 2023). Study-wide context: Donors in the vaccine arm were drawn from COV1001, a phase I-IIa trial of Ad26.COV2.S in healthy adults that was multicentre, randomized, double-blind and placebo-controlled. Ad26.COV2.S was given intramuscularly at 5x10^10 or 1x10^11 viral particles, as a single shot or as two shots 56 days apart. Sequencing of the TCRbeta repertoire served to evaluate the specificity and breadth of SARS-CoV-2-reactive T cell receptors following Ad26.COV2.S vaccination. The TCR-sequenced set comprised around 30 samples: around 20 Ad26.COV2.S vaccine recipients, 5 placebo recipients and 8 SARS-CoV-2 convalescent individuals. Participants in the trial were split at random into five groups of five each, receiving low-dose or high-dose Ad26.COV2.S once or twice, or else placebo on both occasions. Investigators remained blinded to trial group allocation during experiments and outcome assessment.

The intended sense of this specimen's treatment or condition label: some 19 received Ad26.COV2.S at low or high dose, single or two shots; five or six received placebo; per-sample allocation not given. For vaccine and placebo recipients, repertoires were sequenced using samples collected on day 63 after the first injection. Cohort 1b enrolled 25 or so adults aged 18-55 years at a single site in Boston, USA, between 29 July and 7 August 2020. Ad26.COV2.S was a replication-incompetent adenovirus type 26 vector expressing a prefusion-stabilized SARS-CoV-2 spike protein from the original Wuhan strain. General conclusions and limits of the study: After vaccination, substantial breadth of spike-specific CD8+ and CD4+ T cell responses was reported. Spike-specific TCR breadth was higher in Ad26.COV2.S recipients than in placebo recipients (P = 0.0014). The authors noted that the TCR breadth and depth analyses may have underestimated total T cell responses. Comparable non-spike TCR breadth was observed between vaccine and placebo recipients, consistent with only spike being contained in the vaccine. Comparing responses between vaccine doses or regimens was not something the study was powered to do.

As for this clone: No cognate antigen has been identified for it. No clone much larger than this one lies a single base away; base qualities are absent.

The immunoSEQ Assay was the method used to sequence TCRbeta CDR3 regions. After extraction, genomic DNA underwent amplification by bias-controlled multiplex PCR, followed by high-throughput sequencing. Regarding the original processing steps: To quantify the absolute abundance of each unique TCRbeta CDR3 region, sequences were collapsed and filtered. Usable DNA was measured by amplifying reference genes present in all nucleated cells, and TCRbeta template counts were normalized to that usable DNA to estimate T cell fraction. Repertoire TCRs were annotated as SARS-CoV-2-specific by exact matching of V gene, CDR3 amino acid sequence and J gene to a known reactive TCR set. The reference SARS-CoV-2 TCR set was obtained from MIRA and was filtered for enrichment in COVID-19-positive ImmuneCODE repertoires, whereby public or cross-reactive TCRs were removed. Drawing on the MIRA antigens, annotated TCRs were analysed further at the level of specific ORF or position within ORF. Depth was the summed frequency of annotated unique rearrangements, while breadth was defined as annotated unique rearrangements over total unique productive rearrangements. Two-sided Wilcoxon rank-sum tests were used to compare TCR breadth between groups. The source is immuneACCESS, and TCRdb retained only in-frame sequences with V and J called. Part of the clones is not carried over; for the studies checked, unresolved V genes explain less than half of this, and the remainder is unexplained. Clone size and V and J calls were adopted from that table, with D and trimming inferred from the DNA. This sample lists roughly 450,000 clones; 90% were detected once. The top ten clones comprise approximately 12% of the sample.

The CDR1 and CDR2 encoded by the germline V gene are SGHVS and FQNEAQ. V is cut by 5 bases and J by 1 base, and the space between the germline ends is 17 bases. From the cysteine through the phenylalanine, the CDR3 covers 17 amino acids. Left in the record is the CDR3 DNA by itself, 51 bases read in frame from the first base. This receptor chain uses TRBV7-8 and TRBJ2-2; TRBD1 is a possible D gene, resting on 6 matching bases. This specimen consisted of peripheral blood, obtained in a trial of Ad26.COV2.S vaccine versus placebo. The sequence was obtained from a person aged 18-60 years who received the Ad26.COV2.S COVID-19 vaccine or a placebo. CDR3 sequence: CASSPNPMTGNTGELFF. The DNA is TGTGCCAGCAGCCCGAACCCCATGACAGGGAACACCGGGGAGCTGTTTTTT.